The clone carrying this TCR beta chain was observed a single time. CDR1 is SGHRS and CDR2 is YFSETQ in the germline V gene. This CDR3 comprises 17 residues. Deletions cut 0 bases from V and 2 bases from J, with 16 bases between. This sample is drawn from a study of blood T cell repertoires in COVID-19. Sequenced by immunoSEQ multiplex PCR; TCRdb stores in-frame clones only, minus some. The repertoire has about 74,000 clones, approximately 80% of them found once; the top ten carry 15% to 18%. The TCR originated in a human donor in a cohort sampled during active COVID-19. The sample consisted of peripheral blood. The rearrangement uses TRBV5-1 and TRBJ2-3; possible D gene TRBD2, 6 bases. Here the CDR3 DNA reads TGCGCCAGCAGCTTGGGCGGAGGGGCCCCTTCCACAGATACGCAGTATTTT. Amino acids: CASSLGGGAPSTDTQYF.